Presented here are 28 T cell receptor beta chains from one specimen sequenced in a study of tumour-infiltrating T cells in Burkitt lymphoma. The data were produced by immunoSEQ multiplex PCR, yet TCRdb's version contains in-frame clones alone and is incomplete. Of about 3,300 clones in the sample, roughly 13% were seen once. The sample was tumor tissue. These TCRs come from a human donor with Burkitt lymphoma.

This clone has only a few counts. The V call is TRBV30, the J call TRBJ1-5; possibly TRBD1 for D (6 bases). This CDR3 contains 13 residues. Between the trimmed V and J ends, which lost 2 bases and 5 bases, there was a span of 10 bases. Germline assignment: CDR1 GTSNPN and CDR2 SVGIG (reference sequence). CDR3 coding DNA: TGTGCCTGGAGTCGGGGGGCGTATCAGCCCCAGCATTTT. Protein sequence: CAWSRGAYQPQHF.

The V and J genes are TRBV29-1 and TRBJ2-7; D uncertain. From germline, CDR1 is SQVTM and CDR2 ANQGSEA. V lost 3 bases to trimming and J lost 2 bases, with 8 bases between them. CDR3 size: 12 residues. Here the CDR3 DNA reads TGCAGCGTTGAGGACGGCACCTACGAGCAGTACTTC. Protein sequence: CSVEDGTYEQYF.

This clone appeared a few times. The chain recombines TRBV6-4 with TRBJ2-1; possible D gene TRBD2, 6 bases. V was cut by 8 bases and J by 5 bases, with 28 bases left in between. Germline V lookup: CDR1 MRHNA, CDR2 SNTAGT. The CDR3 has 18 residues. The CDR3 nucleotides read TGTGCCAGCTGCACTGGGGGACTCAAGGTCCCAACCCACAATGAGCAGTTCTTC. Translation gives CASCTGGLKVPTHNEQFF.

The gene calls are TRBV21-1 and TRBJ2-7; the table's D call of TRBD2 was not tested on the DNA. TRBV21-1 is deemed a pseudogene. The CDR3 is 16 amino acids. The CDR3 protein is CASPSETPRSPYEQYF. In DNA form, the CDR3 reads TGTGCCAGCCCGTCGGAGACCCCACGCTCCCCCTACGAGCAGTACTTC.

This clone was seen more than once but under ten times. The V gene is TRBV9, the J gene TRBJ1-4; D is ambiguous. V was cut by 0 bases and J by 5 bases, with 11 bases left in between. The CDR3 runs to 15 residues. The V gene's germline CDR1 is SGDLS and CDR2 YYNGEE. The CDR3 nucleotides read TGTGCCAGCAGCGTAGAGCCCTGGCTCAATGAAAAACTGTTTTTT. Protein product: CASSVEPWLNEKLFF.

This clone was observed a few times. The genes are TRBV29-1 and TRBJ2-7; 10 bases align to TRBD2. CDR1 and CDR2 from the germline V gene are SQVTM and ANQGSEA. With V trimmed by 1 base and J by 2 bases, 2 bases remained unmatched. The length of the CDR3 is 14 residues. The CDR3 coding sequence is TGCAGCGTTGAAGGGGGACTAGCGCCCTACGAGCAGTACTTC. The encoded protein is CSVEGGLAPYEQYF.

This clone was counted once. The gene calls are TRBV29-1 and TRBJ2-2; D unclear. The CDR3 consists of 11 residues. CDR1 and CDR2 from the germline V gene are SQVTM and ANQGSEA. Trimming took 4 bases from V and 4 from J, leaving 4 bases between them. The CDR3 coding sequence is TGCAGCGTTGGCGGCACCGGGGAGCTGTTTTTT. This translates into CSVGGTGELFF.

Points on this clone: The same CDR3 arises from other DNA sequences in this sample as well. The CDR3: CASSEDTGSYEQYF. CDR3 coding DNA: TGTGCCAGCAGTGAAGATACAGGGAGCTACGAGCAGTACTTC. The chain combines TRBV2 with TRBJ2-7, with D possibly being TRBD1 (6 bases). Germline CDR1 and CDR2: SNHLY and FYNNEI. The CDR3 is 14 residues long. Trimming pared 1 base from V and 3 bases from J, leaving 10 bases between. Full variable domain (rest looked up from reference TRBV2 and TRBJ2-7): EPEVTQTPSHQVTQMGQEVILRCVPISNHLYFYWYRQILGQKVEFLVSFYNNEISEKSEIFDDQFSVERPDGSNFTLKIRSTKLEDSAMYFCASSEDTGSYEQYFGPGTRLTVT.

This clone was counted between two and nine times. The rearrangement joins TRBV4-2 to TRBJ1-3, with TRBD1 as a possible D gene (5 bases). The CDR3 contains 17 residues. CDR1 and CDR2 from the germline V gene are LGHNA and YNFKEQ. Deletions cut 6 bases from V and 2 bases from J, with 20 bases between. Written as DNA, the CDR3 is TGTGCCAGCAGACATACCTCTTTCGGGACGGCTGGAAACACCATATATTTT. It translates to CASRHTSFGTAGNTIYF.

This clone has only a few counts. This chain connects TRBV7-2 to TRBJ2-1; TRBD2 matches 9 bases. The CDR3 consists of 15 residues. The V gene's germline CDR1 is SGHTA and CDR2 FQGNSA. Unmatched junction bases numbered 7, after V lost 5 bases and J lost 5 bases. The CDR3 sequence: CASSQSGGYNNEQFF. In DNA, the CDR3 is TGTGCCAGCAGCCAGAGCGGGGGGTATAACAATGAGCAGTTCTTC.

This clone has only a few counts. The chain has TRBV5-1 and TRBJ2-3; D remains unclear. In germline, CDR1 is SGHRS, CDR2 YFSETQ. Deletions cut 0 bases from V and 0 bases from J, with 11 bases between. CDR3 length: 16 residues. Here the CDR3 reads CASSLAPEASTDTQYF. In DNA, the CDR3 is TGCGCCAGCAGCTTGGCGCCAGAAGCTAGCACAGATACGCAGTATTTT.

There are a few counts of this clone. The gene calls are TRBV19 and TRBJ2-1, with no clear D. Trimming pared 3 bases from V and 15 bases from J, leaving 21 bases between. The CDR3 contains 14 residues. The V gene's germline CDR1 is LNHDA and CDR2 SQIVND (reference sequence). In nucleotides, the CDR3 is TGTGCCAGTAGTATTAACAGCTTGCAAACGTATCGGTTCTTC. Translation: CASSINSLQTYRFF.

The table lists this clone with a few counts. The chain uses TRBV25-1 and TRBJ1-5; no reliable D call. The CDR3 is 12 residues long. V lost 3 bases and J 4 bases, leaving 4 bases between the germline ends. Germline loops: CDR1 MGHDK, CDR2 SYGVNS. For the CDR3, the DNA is TGTGCCAGCAGTGAGGGAAATCAGCCCCAGCATTTT. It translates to CASSEGNQPQHF.

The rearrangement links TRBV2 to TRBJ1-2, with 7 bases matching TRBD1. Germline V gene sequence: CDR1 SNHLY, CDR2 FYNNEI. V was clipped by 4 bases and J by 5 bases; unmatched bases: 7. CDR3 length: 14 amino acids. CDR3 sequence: CASSARQGLYGYTF. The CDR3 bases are TGTGCCAGCAGTGCCCGACAGGGTTTATATGGCTACACCTTC.

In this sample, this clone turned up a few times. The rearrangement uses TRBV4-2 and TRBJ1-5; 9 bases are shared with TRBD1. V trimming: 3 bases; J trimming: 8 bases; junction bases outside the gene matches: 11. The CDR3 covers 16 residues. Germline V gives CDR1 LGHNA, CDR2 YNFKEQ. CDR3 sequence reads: CASSQEGTGGGKPQHF. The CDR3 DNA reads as TGTGCCAGCAGCCAGGAAGGAACAGGGGGCGGAAAGCCCCAGCATTTT.

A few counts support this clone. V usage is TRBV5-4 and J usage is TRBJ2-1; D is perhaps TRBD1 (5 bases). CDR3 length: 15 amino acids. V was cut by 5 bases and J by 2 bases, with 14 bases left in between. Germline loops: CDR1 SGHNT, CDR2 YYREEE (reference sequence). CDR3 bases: TGTGCCAGCAGTCCCCTAGGGGTGACCTACAATGAGCAGTTCTTC. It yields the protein CASSPLGVTYNEQFF.

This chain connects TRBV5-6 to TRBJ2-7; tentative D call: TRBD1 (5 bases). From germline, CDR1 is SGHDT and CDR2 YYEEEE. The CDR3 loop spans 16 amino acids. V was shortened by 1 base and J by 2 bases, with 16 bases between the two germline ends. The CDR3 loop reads CASSLFWAGPTYEQYF. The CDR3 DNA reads TGTGCCAGCAGCTTGTTTTGGGCAGGGCCAACCTACGAGCAGTACTTC.

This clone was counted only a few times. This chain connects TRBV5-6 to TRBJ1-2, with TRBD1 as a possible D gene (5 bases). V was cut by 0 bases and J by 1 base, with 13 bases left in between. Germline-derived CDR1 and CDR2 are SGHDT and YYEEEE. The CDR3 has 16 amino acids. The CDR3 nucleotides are TGTGCCAGCAGCTTGGAGTCGGGACGGAATAACTATGGCTACACCTTC. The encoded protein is CASSLESGRNNYGYTF.

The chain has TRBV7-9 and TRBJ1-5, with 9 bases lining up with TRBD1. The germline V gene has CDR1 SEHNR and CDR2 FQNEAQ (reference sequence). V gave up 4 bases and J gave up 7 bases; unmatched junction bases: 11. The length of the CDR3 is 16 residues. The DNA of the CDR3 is TGTGCCAGCAGCTCCCCCCGGGACAGGGCCCACCAGCCCCAGCATTTT. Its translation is CASSSPRDRAHQPQHF.

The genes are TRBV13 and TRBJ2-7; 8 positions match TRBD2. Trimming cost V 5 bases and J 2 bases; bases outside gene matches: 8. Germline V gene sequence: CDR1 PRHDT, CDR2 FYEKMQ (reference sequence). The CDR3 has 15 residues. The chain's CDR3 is CASSPGAGGPYEQYF. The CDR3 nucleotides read TGTGCCAGCAGCCCCGGGGCGGGGGGCCCCTACGAGCAGTACTTC.

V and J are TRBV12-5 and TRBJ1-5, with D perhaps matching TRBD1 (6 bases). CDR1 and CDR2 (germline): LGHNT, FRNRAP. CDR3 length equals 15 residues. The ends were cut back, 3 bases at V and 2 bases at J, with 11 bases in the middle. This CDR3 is CASGFSGVGNQPQHF. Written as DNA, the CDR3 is TGTGCTAGTGGTTTTTCAGGGGTCGGCAATCAGCCCCAGCATTTT.

The CDR3 loop is CASSPLLETTDTQYF. In DNA, the CDR3 is TGTGCCAGCTCACCACTGCTAGAGACCACAGATACGCAGTATTTT. This chain links TRBV18 with TRBJ2-3; D gene unclear. This CDR3 comprises 15 residues. Germline V gene sequence: CDR1 KGHSH, CDR2 LQKENI. V lost 1 base to trimming and J lost 2 bases, with 10 bases between them.

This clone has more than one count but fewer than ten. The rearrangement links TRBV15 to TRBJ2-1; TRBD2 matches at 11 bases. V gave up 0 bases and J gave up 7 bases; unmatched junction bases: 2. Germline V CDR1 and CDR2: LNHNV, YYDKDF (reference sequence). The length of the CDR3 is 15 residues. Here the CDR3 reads CATSRDSSGGNEQFF. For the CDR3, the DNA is TGTGCCACCAGCAGAGATTCTAGCGGGGGGAATGAGCAGTTCTTC.

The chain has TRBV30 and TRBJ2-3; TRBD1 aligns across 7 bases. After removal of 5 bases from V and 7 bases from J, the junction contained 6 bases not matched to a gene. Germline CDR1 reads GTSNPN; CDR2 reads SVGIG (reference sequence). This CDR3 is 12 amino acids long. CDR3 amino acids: CAWDRVGNTQYF. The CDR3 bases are TGTGCCTGGGACAGGGTAGGGAATACGCAGTATTTT.

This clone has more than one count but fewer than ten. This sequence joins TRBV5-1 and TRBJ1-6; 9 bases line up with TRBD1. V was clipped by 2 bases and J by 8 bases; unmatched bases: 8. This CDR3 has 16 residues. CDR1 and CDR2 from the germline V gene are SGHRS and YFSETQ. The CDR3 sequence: CASSLNGQGMDSPLHF. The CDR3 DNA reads TGCGCCAGCAGCTTAAACGGACAGGGGATGGATTCACCCCTCCACTTT.

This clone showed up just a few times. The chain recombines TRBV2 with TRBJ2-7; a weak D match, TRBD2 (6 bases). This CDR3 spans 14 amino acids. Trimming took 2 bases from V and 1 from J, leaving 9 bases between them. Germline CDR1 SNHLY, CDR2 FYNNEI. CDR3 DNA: TGTGCCAGCAGTGAAAGAGCGGGTTCCTACGAGCAGTACTTC. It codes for CASSERAGSYEQYF.

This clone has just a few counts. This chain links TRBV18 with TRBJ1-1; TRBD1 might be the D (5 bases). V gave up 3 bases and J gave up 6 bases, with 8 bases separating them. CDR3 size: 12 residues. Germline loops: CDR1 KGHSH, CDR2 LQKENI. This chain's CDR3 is CASSPDSSEAFF. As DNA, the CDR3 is TGTGCCAGCTCACCTGACAGCTCTGAAGCTTTCTTT.

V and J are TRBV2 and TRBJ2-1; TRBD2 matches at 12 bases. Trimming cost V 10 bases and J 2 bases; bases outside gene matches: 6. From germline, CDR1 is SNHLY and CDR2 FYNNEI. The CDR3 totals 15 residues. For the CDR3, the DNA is TGTGCCATCCCAGGACTAGCGGGGACCTACAATGAGCAGTTCTTC. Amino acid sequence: CAIPGLAGTYNEQFF. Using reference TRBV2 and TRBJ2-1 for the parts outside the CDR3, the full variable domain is EPEVTQTPSHQVTQMGQEVILRCVPISNHLYFYWYRQILGQKVEFLVSFYNNEISEKSEIFDDQFSVERPDGSNFTLKIRSTKLEDSAMYFCAIPGLAGTYNEQFFGPGTRLTVL.